Following are 25 T cell receptor beta chains from one sample sequenced in a study of T cell responses to AZD1222 COVID-19 vaccine. Sequencing used immunoSEQ multiplex PCR; TCRdb keeps in-frame clones, though not all of them. This sample has some 150,000 clones, with around 90% found just once. Sequenced here: peripheral blood, sampled 28 days after the second dose of the MenACWY control vaccine. These receptors all stem from an adult who received the MenACWY meningococcal vaccine as a control.

This chain links TRBV19 with TRBJ1-2, with D uncertain. With 3 bases removed from V and 5 bases from J, the gap between germline ends came to 7 bases. CDR1 and CDR2 from the germline V gene are LNHDA and SQIVND (reference sequence). CDR3 length equals 12 residues. DNA for the CDR3: TGTGCCAGTAGTATGGGGAAGTATGGCTACACCTTC. Its protein product is CASSMGKYGYTF.

This rearrangement joins TRBV13 to TRBJ1-1; no clear D gene. The germline CDR1 and CDR2 sequences are PRHDT and FYEKMQ (reference sequence). Trimming removed 3 bases at V and 0 bases at J, with 2 bases between. The CDR3 has 12 residues. The CDR3 loop reads CASSFVNTEAFF. DNA of the CDR3: TGTGCCAGCAGCTTTGTGAACACTGAAGCTTTCTTT.

The chain employs TRBV5-1 and TRBJ1-1; D unresolved. CDR1 is SGHRS and CDR2 is YFSETQ in the germline V gene. This CDR3 spans 15 amino acids. Trimming took 2 bases from V and 7 from J, leaving 18 bases between them. In DNA, the CDR3 is TGCGCCAGCAGCTTTATGGCAACGCTGGGTAGTGAAGCTTTCTTT. Translation gives CASSFMATLGSEAFF.

The J gene is TRBJ1-5, the V gene TRBV5-8; D is ambiguous. CDR1 SGHTS and CDR2 YDEGEE come from the germline V gene. V was trimmed by 3 bases and J by 2 bases, leaving 15 bases between them. This CDR3 is 16 amino acids long. DNA for the CDR3: TGTGCCAGCAGCTCCCTGGACTCGGACGGCAATCAGCCCCAGCATTTT. This sequence encodes CASSSLDSDGNQPQHF.

This clone was found a few times. V and J are TRBV14 and TRBJ1-5, with D perhaps TRBD1 (6 bases). The germline V gene has CDR1 SGHDN and CDR2 FVKESK. The germline V and J ends were trimmed by 6 bases and 7 bases, with 13 bases remaining between them. This CDR3 has 13 residues. CDR3 in DNA: TGTGCCAGCAGTACTACAGGGACGCAGCCCCAGCATTTT. This codes for CASSTTGTQPQHF.

The J gene is TRBJ1-6, the V gene TRBV5-6; D unclear. CDR3 length: 15 amino acids. Germline V gene lookup returns CDR1 SGHDT and CDR2 YYEEEE. V lost 3 bases and J lost 4, with 11 bases in between. Written as DNA, the CDR3 is TGTGCCAGCAGCTGGCGGACGGATTATAATTCACCCCTCCACTTT. Its protein is CASSWRTDYNSPLHF.

Concerning this clone: At one end, the junction sequence differs from germline, possibly due to a read error. The J gene is TRBJ2-5, the V gene TRBV3-1 (or the pseudogene TRBV3-2); perhaps TRBD2 as D (5 bases). Germline-derived CDR1 and CDR2 are LGHDT and YNNKEL (reference sequence). There are 15 residues in the CDR3. The CDR3 region has the DNA TGTACCAGCAGCCAACAGCGGTTATACCAAGAGACCCAGTACTTC. It specifies CTSSQQRLYQETQYF.

This clone was detected only a few times. J is TRBJ1-2 and V is TRBV6-5; TRBD1 matches at 7 bases. The CDR3 runs to 11 residues. V lost 10 bases, J lost 5 bases, and 4 bases stayed unmatched. Germline V gene lookup returns CDR1 MNHEY and CDR2 SVGAGI. The CDR3 here is CATQGGYGYTF. The CDR3 coding sequence is TGTGCCACCCAGGGGGGATATGGCTACACCTTC.

The rearrangement joins TRBV5-1 to TRBJ2-7; 14 nucleotides line up with TRBD2. After removal of 1 base from V and 0 bases from J, the junction contained 12 bases not matched to a gene. This CDR3 is 20 amino acids long. Germline values: CDR1 SGHRS, CDR2 YFSETQ. The chain's CDR3 is CASSLLPSGLAGVLSYEQYF. The CDR3 region has the DNA TGCGCCAGCAGCTTGCTCCCCTCGGGACTAGCGGGAGTCCTCTCCTACGAGCAGTACTTC.

V and J are TRBV19 and TRBJ2-1; D is unresolved. The CDR3 consists of 15 residues. In germline, CDR1 is LNHDA, CDR2 SQIVND (reference sequence). The V and J ends lost 7 bases and 0 bases respectively, with 13 bases between them. The CDR3, as DNA: TGTGCCAGTACTCCAGCGCGCAGCTCCTACAATGAGCAGTTCTTC. Protein sequence: CASTPARSSYNEQFF.

The chain combines TRBV5-1 with TRBJ1-6, with D possibly being TRBD1 (6 bases). There are 15 residues in the CDR3. Germline-derived CDR1 and CDR2 are SGHRS and YFSETQ. Trimming pared 2 bases from V and 7 bases from J, leaving 13 bases between. CDR3 region: CASSLGQLTNSPLHF. The CDR3 DNA sequence: TGCGCCAGCAGCTTAGGACAGCTAACCAATTCACCCCTCCACTTT.

The chain recombines TRBV19 with TRBJ1-4, with 11 bases identical to TRBD1. J was trimmed by 8 bases and V by 8 bases; bases with no gene match: 7. The CDR3 runs to 14 residues. The germline CDR1 and CDR2 sequences are LNHDA and SQIVND (reference sequence). CDR3 region: CASVRTGGGEKLFF. The CDR3 region has the DNA TGTGCCAGTGTCCGGACAGGGGGCGGCGAAAAACTGTTTTTT.

This sequence joins TRBV5-1 and TRBJ2-5; D is unresolved. The germline gives CDR1 SGHRS, CDR2 YFSETQ. Trimming removed 4 bases at V and 4 bases at J, with 11 bases between. This CDR3 has 13 amino acids. CDR3 loop: CASSGRIGETQYF. The CDR3 DNA is TGCGCCAGCAGCGGCCGGATTGGAGAGACCCAGTACTTC.

J is TRBJ2-1 and V is TRBV30, with 11 bases fitting TRBD2. From germline, CDR1 is GTSNPN and CDR2 SVGIG (reference sequence). This CDR3 comprises 15 residues. V dropped 1 base and J dropped 7; count of bases not matched to a gene: 6. In DNA form, the CDR3 reads TGTGCCTGGAGTGGACTAGCGGGACTCGGGAATGAGCAGTTCTTC. It yields the protein CAWSGLAGLGNEQFF.

The gene calls are TRBV11-3 and TRBJ2-2, with 9 bases identical to TRBD1. V lost 8 bases, J lost 5 bases, and 9 bases stayed unmatched. Germline values: CDR1 SGHNT, CDR2 YENEEA. This CDR3 contains 15 residues. As DNA, the CDR3 is TGTGCCAGCGAAAAAGGGACAGGGACAACCGGGGAGCTGTTTTTT. It encodes CASEKGTGTTGELFF.

The chain carries TRBV6-5 and TRBJ2-5; 8 bases are a match to TRBD1. The CDR3 loop spans 15 amino acids. Losses at the gene ends were 0 bases for V and 5 bases for J; bases not matched to a gene: 5. Germline V lookup: CDR1 MNHEY, CDR2 SVGAGI. The CDR3 sequence is CASSYSGAGGETQYF. The DNA for the CDR3 is TGTGCCAGCAGTTACTCGGGGGCAGGGGGCGAGACCCAGTACTTC.

The rearrangement joins TRBV15 to TRBJ1-4; D is undetermined. Trimming took 0 bases from V and 4 from J, leaving 9 bases between them. The CDR3 has 15 residues. Germline V gene data show CDR1 as LNHNV and CDR2 as YYDKDF (reference sequence). The CDR3 bases are TGTGCCACCAGCAGAGATGGGCAGTATAATGAAAAACTGTTTTTT. Its translation: CATSRDGQYNEKLFF.

The chain employs TRBV2 and TRBJ2-3; tentatively, D is TRBD1 (5 bases). In germline, CDR1 is SNHLY, CDR2 FYNNEI. Deletions cut 5 bases from V and 0 bases from J, with 9 bases between. This CDR3 is built from 14 residues. CDR3 sequence: CASSPRQSTDTQYF. CDR3 bases: TGTGCCAGCAGTCCAAGACAGAGCACAGATACGCAGTATTTT.

The CDR3 DNA reads TGTGCCAGCAGCTCCCTGGGCTCCTACGAGCAGTACTTC. Translated: CASSSLGSYEQYF. This sequence joins TRBV13 and TRBJ2-7; D gene ambiguous. The V end lost 4 bases, the J end lost 0 bases, and 7 bases lay between the germline ends. This CDR3 is 13 amino acids long. Germline loops: CDR1 PRHDT, CDR2 FYEKMQ (reference sequence).

This clone came up many times. Other nucleotide sequences in the sample specify the same CDR3. DNA for the CDR3: TGTGCCAGTAGTATTGGCGGGACCTACGAGCAGTACTTC. Translated, it gives CASSIGGTYEQYF. This chain links TRBV19 with TRBJ2-7, with D possibly matching TRBD2 (6 bases). Trimming stripped 3 bases from V and 2 bases from J, with 8 bases between. The CDR3 contains 13 residues. Germline lookup yields CDR1 LNHDA and CDR2 SQIVND (reference sequence).

The chain has TRBV4-3 and TRBJ2-7; D perhaps matches TRBD1 (6 bases). Germline CDR1 and CDR2: LGHNA and YSLEER. CDR3 length equals 17 residues. V was pared by 3 bases and J by 4 bases, with 22 bases between. CDR3 nucleotide sequence: TGCGCCAGCAGCCAGGAACTCCCAGGGGCGCAAAGGTACGAGCAGTACTTC. Its protein is CASSQELPGAQRYEQYF.

This chain joins TRBV7-9 and TRBJ1-1; the D gene is possibly TRBD1 (6 bases). Trimming left V 4 bases short and J 9 bases short, with 15 bases between. This CDR3 spans 13 amino acids. Germline CDR1 and CDR2: SEHNR and FQNEAQ (reference sequence). The CDR3 is CASSSFLGDKAFF. CDR3 DNA: TGTGCCAGCAGCTCTTTTTTAGGGGACAAAGCTTTCTTT.

The chain links TRBV12-3 or TRBV12-4 to TRBJ1-2; D is perhaps TRBD1 (5 bases). V lost 3 bases to trimming and J lost 8 bases, with 13 bases between them. CDR3 length: 13 amino acids. The CDR3 loop is CASSFGQGRGYTF. Here the CDR3 DNA reads TGTGCCAGCAGTTTCGGGCAGGGACGGGGCTACACCTTC.

The chain recombines TRBV11-2 with TRBJ2-1; tentatively, D is TRBD1 (5 bases). The length of the CDR3 is 13 residues. V lost 1 base to trimming and J lost 7 bases, with 8 bases between them. CDR1 is SGHAT and CDR2 is FQNNGV in the germline V gene. CDR3 residues: CASSLVSGNEQFF. Here the CDR3 DNA reads TGTGCCAGCAGCTTAGTGTCAGGGAATGAGCAGTTCTTC.

This rearrangement joins TRBV11-1 to TRBJ2-2; the D gene is possibly TRBD1 (6 bases). The CDR3 spans 15 residues. Germline CDR1 reads SGHAT; CDR2 reads FQDESV (reference sequence). V gave up 5 bases and J gave up 3 bases, with 13 bases separating them. CDR3 protein: CASSAQGRDTGELFF. The CDR3 DNA is TGTGCCAGCAGCGCACAGGGTCGAGACACCGGGGAGCTGTTTTTT.